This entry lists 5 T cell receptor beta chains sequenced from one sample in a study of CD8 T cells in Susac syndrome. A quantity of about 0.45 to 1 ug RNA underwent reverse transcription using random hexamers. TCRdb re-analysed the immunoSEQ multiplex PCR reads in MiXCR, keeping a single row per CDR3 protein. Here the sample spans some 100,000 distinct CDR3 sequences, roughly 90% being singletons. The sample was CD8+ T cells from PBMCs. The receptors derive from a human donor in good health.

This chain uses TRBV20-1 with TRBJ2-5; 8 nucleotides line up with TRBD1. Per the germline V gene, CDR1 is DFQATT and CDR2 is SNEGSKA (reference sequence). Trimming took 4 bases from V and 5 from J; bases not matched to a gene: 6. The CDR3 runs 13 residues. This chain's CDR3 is CSATRGLGETQYF. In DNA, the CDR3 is TGCAGTGCTACCAGGGGGCTAGGCGAGACCCAGTACTTC.

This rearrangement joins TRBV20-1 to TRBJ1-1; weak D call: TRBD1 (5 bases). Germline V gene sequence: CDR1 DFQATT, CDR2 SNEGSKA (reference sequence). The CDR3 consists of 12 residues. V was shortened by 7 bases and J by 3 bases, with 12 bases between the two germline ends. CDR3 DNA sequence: TGCAGTGTAGTCCGGGGGGACACTGAAGCTTTCTTT. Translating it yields CSVVRGDTEAFF.

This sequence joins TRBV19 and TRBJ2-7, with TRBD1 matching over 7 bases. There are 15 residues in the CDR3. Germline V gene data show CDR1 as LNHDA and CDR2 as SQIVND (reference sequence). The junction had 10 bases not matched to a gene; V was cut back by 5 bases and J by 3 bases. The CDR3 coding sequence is TGTGCCAGTAGTGGACCGGGACAGAGGATCTACGAGCAGTACTTC. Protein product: CASSGPGQRIYEQYF.

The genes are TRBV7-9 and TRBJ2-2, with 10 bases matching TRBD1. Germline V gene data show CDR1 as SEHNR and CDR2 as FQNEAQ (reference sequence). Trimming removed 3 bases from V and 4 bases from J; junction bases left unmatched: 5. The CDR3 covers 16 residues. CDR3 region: CASSFPRTGGTGELFF. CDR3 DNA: TGTGCCAGCAGCTTTCCGCGGACAGGGGGCACCGGGGAGCTGTTTTTT.

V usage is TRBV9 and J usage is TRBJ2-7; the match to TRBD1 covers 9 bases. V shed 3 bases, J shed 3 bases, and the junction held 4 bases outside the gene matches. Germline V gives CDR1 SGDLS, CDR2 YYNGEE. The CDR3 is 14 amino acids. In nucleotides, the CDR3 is TGTGCCAGCAGCGGGGACAGGGAGGACTACGAGCAGTACTTC. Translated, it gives CASSGDREDYEQYF. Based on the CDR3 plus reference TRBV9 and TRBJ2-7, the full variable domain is DSGVTQTPKHLITATGQRVTLRCSPRSGDLSVYWYQQSLDQGLQFLIQYYNGEERAKGNILERFSAQQFPDLHSELNLSSLELGDSALYFCASSGDREDYEQYFGPGTRLTVT.